This T cell receptor (beta chain) was retrieved from a study of cytomegalovirus exposure and HLA in healthy donors. In the PCR, 60 Vbeta and 13 Jbeta primers were used. Clones were sequenced by immunoSEQ multiplex PCR, and TCRdb holds only the in-frame ones, with some missing. This table holds roughly 87,000 clones, roughly 77% found once. The CDR3 totals 13 residues. The germline CDR1 and CDR2 sequences are MDHEN and SYDVKM. Healthy individuals who donated bone marrow served as the donors. The sequencing input was PBMCs. The chain combines TRBV28 with TRBJ2-5; TRBD2 matches at 7 bases. The DNA matches TRBJ2-7 better at its end, which makes the J call doubtful. The receptor's source is a man aged 55 to 69 in good health and CMV-seronegative. This CDR3 is CASSFGGTYEQYF. The CDR3 bases are TGTGCCAGCAGTTTCGGGGGGACCTACGAGCAGTACTTC.